This paragraph covers one T cell receptor (beta chain) sequence. Its cognate antigen is unknown. This specimen belongs to a study of cytomegalovirus exposure and HLA in healthy donors. Points from the study as a whole: Productive rates of about 87% or about 30% were seen for most TCR beta V segments in an earlier analysis. Analysis performed later showed TCR beta chains linked to HLA being more clonally expanded than equally common others. In a later analysis, parvovirus B19, influenza, CMV and Epstein-Barr virus appeared linked to several top co-occurrence clusters. The study put 160 or so TCR beta chains on its list as cytomegalovirus-associated.

Both 60 Vbeta primers and 13 Jbeta primers went into the PCR. Here immunoSEQ multiplex PCR was the method, and the copy in TCRdb shows in-frame clones only, minus some. The top ten hold around 8.1% of the sample, which has under 55,000 clones, 80% seen once. V was clipped by 4 bases and J by 4 bases; unmatched bases: 7. This CDR3 is 15 amino acids long. CDR1 is SGHRS and CDR2 is YFSETQ in the germline V gene. The TCR originated in a young man in good health and CMV-seropositive. Sample: PBMCs. The rearrangement joins TRBV5-1 to TRBJ1-4, with 7 bases aligning to TRBD1. CDR3 loop: CASSRQGEDNEKLFF. The CDR3 DNA follows: TGCGCCAGCAGCCGACAGGGAGAGGATAATGAAAAACTGTTTTTT.